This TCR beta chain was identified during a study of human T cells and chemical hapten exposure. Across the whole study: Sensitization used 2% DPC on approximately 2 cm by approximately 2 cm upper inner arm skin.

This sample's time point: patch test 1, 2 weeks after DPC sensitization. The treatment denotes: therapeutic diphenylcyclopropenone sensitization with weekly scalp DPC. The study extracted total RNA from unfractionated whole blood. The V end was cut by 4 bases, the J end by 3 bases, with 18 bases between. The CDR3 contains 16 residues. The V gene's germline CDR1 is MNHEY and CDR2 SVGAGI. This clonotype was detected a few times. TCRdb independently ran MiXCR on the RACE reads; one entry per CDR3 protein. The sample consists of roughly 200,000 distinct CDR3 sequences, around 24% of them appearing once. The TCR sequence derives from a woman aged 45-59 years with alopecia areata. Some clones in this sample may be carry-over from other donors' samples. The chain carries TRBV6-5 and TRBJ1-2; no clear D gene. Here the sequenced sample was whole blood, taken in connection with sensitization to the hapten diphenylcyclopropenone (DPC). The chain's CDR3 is CASSSLRVPGDYGYTF. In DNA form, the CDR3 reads TGTGCCAGCAGTTCCCTCCGGGTTCCGGGAGACTATGGCTACACCTTC.